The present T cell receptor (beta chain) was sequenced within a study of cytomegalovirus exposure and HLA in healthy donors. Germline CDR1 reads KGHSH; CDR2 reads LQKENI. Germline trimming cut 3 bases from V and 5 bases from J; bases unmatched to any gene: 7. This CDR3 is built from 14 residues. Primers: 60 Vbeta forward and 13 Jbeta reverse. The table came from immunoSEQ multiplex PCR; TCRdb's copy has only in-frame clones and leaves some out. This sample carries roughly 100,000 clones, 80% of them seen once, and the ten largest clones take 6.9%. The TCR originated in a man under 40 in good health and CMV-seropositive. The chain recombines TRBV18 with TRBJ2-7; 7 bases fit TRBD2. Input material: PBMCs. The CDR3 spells CASSPLGGTNEQYF. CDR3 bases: TGTGCCAGCTCACCTCTGGGAGGGACCAACGAGCAGTACTTC.